Here is one TCR beta chain with its context. Its antigen is not known. These data belong to a study of T cell responses to AZD1222 COVID-19 vaccine. The repertoire was sequenced with immunoSEQ multiplex PCR; TCRdb's copy has only in-frame clones and lacks some. Seen here are around 69,000 clones, 70% to 90% observed once, and the top ten hold under 13%. Trimming left V 0 bases short and J 11 bases short, with 13 bases between. The CDR3 covers 13 residues. CDR1 and CDR2 from the germline V gene are SGHAT and FQNNGV. Findings and caveats of the study: As reported, nearly half of all spike-specific TCRs target variant regions that are unmutated. Baseline serology detected seropositivity in only 6 or 7 AZD1222 recipients. White British people made up most donors, females outnumbered males, and clonal diversity was possibly underestimated.

The rearrangement links TRBV11-2 to TRBJ1-1, with D unresolved. The sequence was obtained from an adult in good health. The specimen was peripheral blood, collected on day 0 of AZD1222 vaccination. CDR3 in DNA: TGTGCCAGCAGCTTAGATTCGACCGCGGGGGCTTTCTTT. This sequence encodes CASSLDSTAGAFF.